This T cell receptor beta chain was captured by sequencing in a study of technical replicates of blood from a handful of donors. CDR1 is SGHAT, CDR2 FQNNGV, per germline. V was pared by 1 base and J by 0 bases, with 9 bases between. There are 15 residues in the CDR3. The data were produced by immunoSEQ multiplex PCR, yet TCRdb's version contains in-frame clones alone and is incomplete. The table has roughly 100,000 clones, about 95% seen once. Sequences were obtained from T cells isolated from PBMCs. The source of this sequence is a human donor in good health. The chain is built from TRBV11-2 and TRBJ1-2; perhaps TRBD1 as D (6 bases). The CDR3: CASSLGRQANYGYTF. In DNA form, the CDR3 reads TGTGCCAGCAGCTTAGGACGACAGGCTAACTATGGCTACACCTTC.